This TCR beta chain was sequenced for a study of OX40 agonist ivuxolimab in advanced cancers. Across the study: Partial responses, seen in three patients, involved one hepatocellular carcinoma and two cutaneous melanomas.

This CDR3 comprises 15 residues. Trimming took 3 bases from V and 0 from J, leaving 13 bases between them. The germline CDR1 and CDR2 sequences are SQVTM and ANQGSEA. The assay was immunoSEQ multiplex PCR, and TCRdb's table has in-frame clones only and misses some. The table has 26,000 or so clones, roughly 80% seen once. Sequencing used CD4+ or CD8+ T cells sorted from blood, obtained in a trial of the OX40 agonist ivuxolimab. The rearrangement links TRBV29-1 to TRBJ2-3; D not certain. The source is an adult with an advanced solid tumor such as melanoma, head and neck, liver or kidney cancer. Here the CDR3 DNA reads TGCAGCGTTGAGTGGGCCCGAGAGAGCACAGATACGCAGTATTTT. Its protein is CSVEWARESTDTQYF.